These 31 T cell receptor beta chains came from one sample sequenced in a study of molecular identifiers for immune sequencing clone quantification. MiXCR, run by TCRdb on the PCR reads, gives a single entry per CDR3 protein. Of 35,000 or so distinct CDR3 sequences in the sample, under 20% were seen once. Sequencing input: naive CD8+ T cells from blood, with Jurkat cell RNA spiked in. Regarding subset: FACS-sorted CD8+CD4-CCR7+CD45RA+ naive T cells. The receptors stem from a human donor in good health. Some libraries in this study had Jurkat cell RNA spiked in.

The rearrangement uses TRBV28 and TRBJ2-7; no clear D gene. This CDR3 comprises 14 residues. The germline V gene encodes CDR1 MDHEN and CDR2 SYDVKM. V was cut by 2 bases and J by 0 bases, with 8 bases left in between. The CDR3 here is CASSLTGHSYEQYF. The CDR3 DNA follows: TGTGCCAGCAGTTTAACGGGCCACTCCTACGAGCAGTACTTC. The full variable domain, rest sourced from reference TRBV28 and TRBJ2-7, is DVKVTQSSRYLVKRTGEKVFLECVQDMDHENMFWYRQDPGLGLRLIYFSYDVKMKEKGDIPEGYSVSREKKERFSLILESASTNQTSMYLCASSLTGHSYEQYFGPGTRLTVT.

There are a few counts of this clonotype. The chain is built from TRBV15 and TRBJ2-1, with D uncertain. The V end lost 0 bases, the J end lost 10 bases, and 16 bases lay between the germline ends. CDR1 and CDR2 from the germline V gene are LNHNV and YYDKDF (reference sequence). The CDR3 loop spans 15 amino acids. The CDR3 DNA sequence: TGTGCCACCAGCAGAGATCTGGGTGGAGCGCTAGAGCAGTTCTTC. Its translation: CATSRDLGGALEQFF.

In the case of this clonotype: Possible read error: a much larger clone is one base away. The V gene is TRBV19, the J gene TRBJ2-7, with 12 bases that match TRBD1. The J segment lost 9 bases and the V segment lost 4 bases, leaving 7 bases of the junction unmatched. Germline assignment: CDR1 LNHDA and CDR2 SQIVND (reference sequence). The CDR3 runs 14 residues. The CDR3 bases are TGTGCCAGTAGTACCTGGGACAGGGGGCACGGGCAGTACTTC. It yields the protein CASSTWDRGHGQYF. Using reference TRBV19 and TRBJ2-7 for the parts outside the CDR3, the full variable domain is DGGITQSPKYLFRKEGQNVTLSCEQNLNHDAMYWYRQDPGQGLRLIYYSQIVNDFQKGDIAEGYSVSREKKESFPLTVTSAQKNPTAFYLCASSTWDRGHGQYFGPGTRLTVT.

Note on this clonotype: Possible read error: a much larger clone is one base away. The CDR3 is CSARGGVETQETQYF. The CDR3 nucleotides are TGCAGTGCTAGGGGTGGGGTCGAGACCCAAGAGACCCAGTACTTC. The rearrangement uses TRBV20-1 and TRBJ2-5; D gene uncertain. The V end lost 3 bases, the J end lost 1 base, and 15 bases lay between the germline ends. Germline-derived CDR1 and CDR2 are DFQATT and SNEGSKA (reference sequence). The CDR3 extends over 15 amino acids.

In the case of this clonotype: With a much larger clone just one base away, this may be a read error. The chain couples TRBV19 to TRBJ2-3; D perhaps matches TRBD1 (6 bases). The J call could be wrong; TRBJ1-5 is a better fit for the DNA end. Germline V gene data show CDR1 as LNHDA and CDR2 as SQIVND (reference sequence). This CDR3 has 15 residues. This chain's CDR3 is CASTTSSGGTDTQHF. The CDR3 coding sequence is TGTGCCAGTACCACGTCTAGCGGGGGCACAGATACGCAGCATTTT.

Only a few counts were recorded for this clonotype. V usage is TRBV9 and J usage is TRBJ1-2; D remains unclear. CDR1 is SGDLS and CDR2 is YYNGEE in the germline V gene. V gave up 3 bases and J gave up 7 bases, with 13 bases separating them. The CDR3 runs 13 residues. In DNA form, the CDR3 reads TGTGCCAGCAGCGCCGAATCGGGGTTTGGCTACACCTTC. This codes for CASSAESGFGYTF.

This clonotype was detected many times. This chain joins TRBV4-1 and TRBJ2-7; TRBD1 agrees at 9 bases. CDR1 is MGHRA, CDR2 YSYEKL, per germline. V dropped 4 bases and J dropped 3; count of bases not matched to a gene: 7. This CDR3 is built from 15 residues. CDR3 region: CASSLAQGASYEQYF. DNA for the CDR3: TGCGCCAGCAGCCTCGCACAGGGGGCCAGCTACGAGCAGTACTTC.

This clonotype was detected only a few times. This chain links TRBV9 with TRBJ2-2; 15 nucleotides line up with TRBD2. Germline V gene lookup returns CDR1 SGDLS and CDR2 YYNGEE. The CDR3 is made up of 22 amino acids. With V trimmed by 2 bases and J by 3 bases, 17 bases remained unmatched. The CDR3 DNA reads as TGTGCCAGCAGCGTCACCCCCCGAGGGAGGACTAGCGGGAGGGGAGACACCGGGGAGCTGTTTTTT. Residues: CASSVTPRGRTSGRGDTGELFF.

Many counts were recorded for this clonotype. The chain is built from TRBV4-1 and TRBJ1-1; 8 positions agree with TRBD1. This CDR3 region has 13 residues. The J segment lost 4 bases and the V segment lost 7 bases, leaving 5 bases of the junction unmatched. Looked up from germline, CDR1 is MGHRA and CDR2 is YSYEKL. The CDR3 reads CASKGQEGTEAFF. CDR3 bases: TGCGCCAGCAAGGGACAGGAGGGCACTGAAGCTTTCTTT.

This clonotype was seen ten or more times. V usage is TRBV4-1 and J usage is TRBJ2-3; D gene unclear. Germline V gene sequence: CDR1 MGHRA, CDR2 YSYEKL. Deletions cut 1 base from V and 7 bases from J, with 9 bases between. This CDR3 has 13 residues. The CDR3 region is CASSQVGSNTQYF. Here the CDR3 DNA reads TGCGCCAGCAGCCAAGTCGGCTCAAATACGCAGTATTTT.

V and J are TRBV4-3 and TRBJ2-7, with 9 bases lining up with TRBD1. V lost 4 bases and J lost 2; bases outside the gene matches: 6. CDR1 is LGHNA and CDR2 is YSLEER in the germline V gene. This CDR3 region has 15 residues. The CDR3 is CASSPMTGGAYEQYF. CDR3 DNA: TGCGCCAGCAGCCCGATGACAGGGGGGGCCTACGAGCAGTACTTC.

This clonotype was observed at least ten times. This chain joins TRBV7-2 and TRBJ2-1, with no clear D. The CDR3 spans 14 residues. Trimming shortened V by 3 bases and J by 6 bases, and 12 bases separated the two germline ends. CDR1 is SGHTA and CDR2 is FQGNSA in the germline V gene. CDR3 region: CASSLVGNPNEQFF. The CDR3 DNA reads as TGTGCCAGCAGCTTGGTTGGTAACCCCAATGAGCAGTTCTTC.

This clonotype was found a few times. The genes are TRBV4-3 and TRBJ2-1; no firm D call. With 0 bases removed from V and 0 bases from J, the gap between germline ends came to 9 bases. CDR1 and CDR2 from the germline V gene are LGHNA and YSLEER. The CDR3 extends over 16 amino acids. The CDR3 bases are TGCGCCAGCAGCCAAGATCGCGGAAGCTCCTACAATGAGCAGTTCTTC. It specifies CASSQDRGSSYNEQFF.

This clonotype has a count of ten or more. The gene calls are TRBV2 and TRBJ2-3; TRBD1 matches at 7 bases. Trimming at V came to 3 bases and at J to 6 bases, leaving 15 bases not matched to a gene. The CDR3 runs to 17 residues. Germline CDR1 is SNHLY and CDR2 is FYNNEI. CDR3 in DNA: TGTGCCAGCAGTGAGTGGGGCGTGAGGGGGCCAGGGGATACGCAGTATTTT. Translating gives CASSEWGVRGPGDTQYF.

The chain employs TRBV3-1 and TRBJ2-7; D gene ambiguous. V was shortened by 5 bases and J by 0 bases, with 14 bases between the two germline ends. Germline V gene data show CDR1 as LGHDT and CDR2 as YNNKEL (reference sequence). The CDR3 is 15 amino acids. In DNA form, the CDR3 reads TGTGCCAGCAGCGGTAACCTGCAGGCCTCCTACGAGCAGTACTTC. Its protein product is CASSGNLQASYEQYF.

This clonotype was seen many times. The chain employs TRBV11-3 and TRBJ1-1; the D gene is possibly TRBD1 (5 bases). The germline V gene has CDR1 SGHNT and CDR2 YENEEA. V was pared by 4 bases and J by 4 bases, with 10 bases between. CDR3 length: 13 amino acids. The CDR3 is CASSSGEGTEAFF. The DNA for the CDR3 is TGTGCCAGCAGCTCGGGGGAAGGCACTGAAGCTTTCTTT.

On this clonotype: A clone one base away is much larger, so this may be a read error. The chain employs TRBV30 and TRBJ1-1; possible D gene TRBD1, 6 bases. Germline loops: CDR1 GTSNPN, CDR2 SVGIG (reference sequence). The CDR3 loop spans 13 amino acids. CDR3 in amino acids: CAWSETGYTEASF. CDR3 DNA sequence: TGTGCCTGGAGCGAGACAGGATACACTGAAGCTTCCTTT.

The table lists this clonotype with many counts. The chain employs TRBV20-1 and TRBJ2-3; possibly TRBD2 for D (6 bases). The CDR3 sequence is 13 residues long. V was cut by 3 bases and J by 0 bases, with 7 bases left in between. The V gene's germline CDR1 is DFQATT and CDR2 SNEGSKA (reference sequence). The CDR3, as DNA: TGCAGTGCTAGGGGACTGAGCACAGATACGCAGTATTTT. It is translated as CSARGLSTDTQYF.

This clonotype has only one observation. A read error is possible here, since a much larger clone lies one base away. The chain employs TRBV7-9 and TRBJ2-7; 8 bases line up with TRBD2. Germline loops: CDR1 SEHNR, CDR2 FQNEAQ (reference sequence). This CDR3 has 17 amino acids. The trim removed 6 bases at V and 6 bases at J, leaving 19 bases unmatched. The DNA of the CDR3 is TGTGCCAGCAGTTTCCAGCCTTTCGGGCGGGAGGACGGCGAGCAGTACTTC. Protein sequence: CASSFQPFGREDGEQYF.

The chain has TRBV7-9 and TRBJ1-4; a weak D match, TRBD1 (6 bases). V shed 1 base and J shed 8 bases, with 11 bases lying between them. CDR3 size: 14 residues. The germline gives CDR1 SEHNR, CDR2 FQNEAQ (reference sequence). The CDR3 sequence: CASSLVGAGEKLFF. The DNA of the CDR3 is TGTGCCAGCAGCTTAGTGGGGGCAGGAGAAAAACTGTTTTTT.

Many counts were recorded for this clonotype. The chain combines TRBV5-6 with TRBJ2-6; D not certain. This CDR3 region has 15 residues. Trimming stripped 1 base from V and 1 base from J, with 6 bases between. The V gene's germline CDR1 is SGHDT and CDR2 YYEEEE. The CDR3 reads CASSLSGSGANVLTF. Written as DNA, the CDR3 is TGTGCCAGCAGCTTGAGTGGTTCTGGGGCCAACGTCCTGACTTTC.

This clonotype rates as medium-sized. J is TRBJ1-5 and V is TRBV28; 8 bases match TRBD1. The CDR3 is 15 amino acids. The V and J ends lost 2 bases and 7 bases, in that order; junction bases with no gene match: 7. Per the germline V gene, CDR1 is MDHEN and CDR2 is SYDVKM. CDR3 residues: CASSLRQGAAQPQHF. The CDR3 DNA reads TGTGCCAGCAGTTTAAGGCAGGGGGCGGCCCAGCCCCAGCATTTT.

The chain couples TRBV6-1 to TRBJ2-7; D not resolved. The CDR3 contains 15 residues. The ends were cut back, 11 bases at V and 0 bases at J, with 20 bases in the middle. Germline V gene sequence: CDR1 MNHNS, CDR2 SASEGT. CDR3 sequence: CAATFEEIGSYEQYF. The CDR3 DNA reads as TGTGCCGCCACTTTCGAGGAGATAGGCTCCTACGAGCAGTACTTC.

This clonotype was counted ten times or more. The rearrangement uses TRBV27 and TRBJ2-7; 9 nucleotides align to TRBD2. Unmatched junction bases numbered 4, after V lost 5 bases and J lost 2 bases. CDR1 and CDR2 from the germline V gene are MNHEY and SMNVEV (reference sequence). The CDR3 has 14 residues. Here the CDR3 reads CASSPGLATYEQYF. CDR3 in DNA: TGTGCCAGCAGTCCGGGACTAGCTACCTACGAGCAGTACTTC.

This clonotype occurred a few times. The gene calls are TRBV28 and TRBJ1-5; 9 bases map to TRBD1. From germline, CDR1 is MDHEN and CDR2 SYDVKM. The CDR3 spans 15 residues. V lost 2 bases to trimming and J lost 4 bases; unmatched junction nucleotides: 3. CDR3 nucleotide sequence: TGTGCCAGCAGTTTAATGACAGGGGGTAATCAGCCCCAGCATTTT. Amino acids: CASSLMTGGNQPQHF.

V and J are TRBV30 and TRBJ2-5; D is uncertain. The CDR3 covers 13 residues. In germline, CDR1 is GTSNPN, CDR2 SVGIG (reference sequence). V was shortened by 4 bases and J by 5 bases, with 14 bases between the two germline ends. The CDR3 nucleotides are TGTGCCTGGACCGGGCATGACGTCGAGACCCAGTACTTC. It codes for CAWTGHDVETQYF.

This clonotype was observed at least ten times. The chain uses TRBV12-5 and TRBJ2-1, with D possibly TRBD2 on 5 matching bases. V lost 7 bases to trimming and J lost 7 bases, with 14 bases between them. The CDR3 loop spans 13 amino acids. Germline assignment: CDR1 LGHNT and CDR2 FRNRAP. Written as DNA, the CDR3 is TGTGCTAGTGCCATAGGACTTTCGAATGAGCAGTTCTTC. Amino acids: CASAIGLSNEQFF.

This clonotype was recorded a few times. This chain links TRBV20-1 with TRBJ2-1; tentatively, D is TRBD1 (6 bases). The V gene lost 7 bases and the J gene lost 0 bases, with 7 bases spanning the gap. Germline V gene lookup returns CDR1 DFQATT and CDR2 SNEGSKA (reference sequence). There are 12 residues in the CDR3. CDR3 bases: TGCAGTGGGGACAACTCCTACAATGAGCAGTTCTTC. Protein: CSGDNSYNEQFF.

This clonotype was detected a few times. The genes are TRBV4-1 and TRBJ2-1; the D gene is possibly TRBD1 (5 bases). The CDR3 is 15 residues long. The V gene's germline CDR1 is MGHRA and CDR2 YSYEKL. The V end lost 0 bases, the J end lost 9 bases, and 15 bases lay between the germline ends. The CDR3 sequence: CASSQDQGFSTEQFF. In DNA, the CDR3 is TGCGCCAGCAGCCAAGATCAGGGCTTTTCCACTGAGCAGTTCTTC.

A remark on this clonotype: A read error may produce the germline difference seen at one junction end. The chain uses TRBV27 and TRBJ2-3, with 8 bases identical to TRBD1. CDR1 is MNHEY and CDR2 is SMNVEV in the germline V gene (reference sequence). The CDR3 is 14 amino acids. DNA for the CDR3: TGTGCCAGCAGTTCAGGACAGGGCACAGATACGCATTATTTT. This translates into CASSSGQGTDTHYF.

By share of the sample, this clonotype is medium-sized. The chain recombines TRBV4-3 with TRBJ1-1, with D tentatively TRBD1 (5 bases). Trimming pared 0 bases from V and 1 base from J, leaving 12 bases between. The CDR3 sequence is 16 residues long. The germline V gene has CDR1 LGHNA and CDR2 YSLEER. The CDR3 here is CASSQEPWGANTEAFF. CDR3 bases: TGCGCCAGCAGCCAAGAACCCTGGGGCGCGAACACTGAAGCTTTCTTT.